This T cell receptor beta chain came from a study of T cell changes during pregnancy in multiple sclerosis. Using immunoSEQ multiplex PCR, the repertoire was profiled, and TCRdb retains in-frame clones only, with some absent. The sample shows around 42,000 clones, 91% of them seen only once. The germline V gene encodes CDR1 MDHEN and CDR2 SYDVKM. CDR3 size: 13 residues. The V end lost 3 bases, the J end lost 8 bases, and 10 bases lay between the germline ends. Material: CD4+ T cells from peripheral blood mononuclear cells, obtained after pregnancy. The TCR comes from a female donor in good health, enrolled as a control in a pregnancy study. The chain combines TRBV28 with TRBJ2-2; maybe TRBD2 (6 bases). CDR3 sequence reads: CASSFAGKGELFF. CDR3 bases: TGTGCCAGCAGTTTTGCGGGGAAAGGGGAGCTGTTTTTT.